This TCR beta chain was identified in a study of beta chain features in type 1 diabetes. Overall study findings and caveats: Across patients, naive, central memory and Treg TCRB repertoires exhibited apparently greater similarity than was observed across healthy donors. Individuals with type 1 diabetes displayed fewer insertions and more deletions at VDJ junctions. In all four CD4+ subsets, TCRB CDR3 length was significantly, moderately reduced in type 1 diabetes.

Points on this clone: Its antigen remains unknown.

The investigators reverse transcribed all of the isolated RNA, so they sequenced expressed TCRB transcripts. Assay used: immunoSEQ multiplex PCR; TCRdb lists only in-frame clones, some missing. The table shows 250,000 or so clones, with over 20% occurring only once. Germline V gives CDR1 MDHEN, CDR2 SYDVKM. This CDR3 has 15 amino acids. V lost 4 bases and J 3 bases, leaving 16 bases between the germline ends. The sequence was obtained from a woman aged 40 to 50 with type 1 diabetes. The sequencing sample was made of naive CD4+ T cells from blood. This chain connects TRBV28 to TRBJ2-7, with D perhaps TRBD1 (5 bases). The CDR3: CASSWDKGLGYEQYF. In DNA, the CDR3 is TGTGCCAGCAGTTGGGATAAGGGGCTCGGCTACGAGCAGTACTTC.